Below are 30 T cell receptor beta chains sequenced from a single sample in a study of identical twins. A single record per CDR3 protein comes from TCRdb applying MiXCR to the 5' RACE reads. The sample has roughly 250,000 distinct CDR3 sequences, roughly 7% seen once. These same records also appear under a second study, on yellow fever vaccine responses in identical twins.

The sequenced sample consisted of memory (CD45RO+) T cells sorted from blood. The receptors derive from a woman younger than 30 in good health.

This clonotype has only a few counts. The chain has TRBV5-1 and TRBJ2-2; TRBD2 agrees at 8 bases. Germline assignment: CDR1 SGHRS and CDR2 YFSETQ. With V trimmed by 3 bases and J by 4 bases, 8 bases remained unmatched. The CDR3 runs to 16 residues. The CDR3 region has the DNA TGCGCCAGCAGCTCGTCAACTAGCGGCCTCACCGGGGAGCTGTTTTTT. This gives the protein CASSSSTSGLTGELFF.

This clonotype appeared many times. This sequence joins TRBV12-3 or TRBV12-4 and TRBJ1-3, with D unresolved. This CDR3 is 12 amino acids long. Trimming shortened V by 7 bases and J by 2 bases, and 6 bases separated the two germline ends. CDR3 bases: TGTGCCAGCACCCGGGCTGGAAACACCATATATTTT. Translated, it gives CASTRAGNTIYF.

This clonotype was seen many times. The CDR3 loop reads CASRGTSPKETQYF. CDR3 nucleotide sequence: TGTGCCAGCAGGGGCACCTCCCCCAAAGAGACCCAGTACTTC. The chain couples TRBV12-3 or TRBV12-4 to TRBJ2-5; D is unresolved. The CDR3 is 14 amino acids. Trimming shortened V by 6 bases and J by 3 bases, and 14 bases separated the two germline ends.

This clonotype was counted at least ten times. Written as DNA, the CDR3 is TGTGCCAGCTCACAGTACGGGGGGTTTTACGAGCAGTACGTC. It is translated as CASSQYGGFYEQYV. This sequence joins TRBV18 and TRBJ2-7, with TRBD2 matching 7 bases. V lost 4 bases, J lost 4 bases, and 7 bases stayed unmatched. The CDR3 extends over 14 amino acids. Germline assignment: CDR1 KGHSH and CDR2 LQKENI.

V gene TRBV6-5 combines with J gene TRBJ2-7, with 11 bases lining up with TRBD1. The CDR3 runs 17 residues. Trimming at V came to 0 bases and at J to 0 bases, leaving 4 bases not matched to a gene. Per the germline V gene, CDR1 is MNHEY and CDR2 is SVGAGI. CDR3 in amino acids: CASSYSWTGGNSYEQYF. The CDR3 bases are TGTGCCAGCAGTTACTCATGGACAGGGGGCAACTCCTACGAGCAGTACTTC.

A note on this clonotype: Its ends do not fully match the called genes, so a read error is possible. The J gene is TRBJ2-1, the V gene TRBV20-1; possible D gene TRBD2, 6 bases. This CDR3 spans 16 amino acids. CDR1 is DFQATT, CDR2 SNEGSKA, per germline (reference sequence). The CDR3 here is CCARESLAPSYNEQFF. The CDR3 DNA follows: TGCTGTGCTAGAGAATCGCTAGCGCCCTCCTACAATGAGCAGTTCTTC.

J is TRBJ2-1 and V is TRBV19; no reliable D call. The germline gives CDR1 LNHDA, CDR2 SQIVND (reference sequence). The CDR3 is made up of 13 amino acids. The V end lost 5 bases, the J end lost 6 bases, and 11 bases lay between the germline ends. The CDR3 DNA is TGTGCCAGTAGTTCACAACCAGTCAATGAGCAGTTCTTC. Its protein product is CASSSQPVNEQFF. The full variable domain, in which reference TRBV19 and TRBJ2-1 provide the parts outside the CDR3, is DGGITQSPKYLFRKEGQNVTLSCEQNLNHDAMYWYRQDPGQGLRLIYYSQIVNDFQKGDIAEGYSVSREKKESFPLTVTSAQKNPTAFYLCASSSQPVNEQFFGPGTRLTVL.

This chain uses TRBV20-1 with TRBJ2-1; D not resolved. The CDR3 spans 13 residues. Germline V gene data show CDR1 as DFQATT and CDR2 as SNEGSKA (reference sequence). Trimming removed 7 bases at V and 3 bases at J, with 13 bases between. CDR3 sequence: CSVRRDFYNEQFF. The CDR3, as DNA: TGCAGTGTGAGGAGAGACTTCTACAATGAGCAGTTCTTC.

V usage is TRBV27 and J usage is TRBJ2-3; 13 nucleotides agree with TRBD2. The CDR3 consists of 15 residues. Per the germline V gene, CDR1 is MNHEY and CDR2 is SMNVEV (reference sequence). The V segment lost 7 bases and the J segment 5 bases; nucleotides outside the gene matches: 6. This chain's CDR3 is CASNLGTSGKDTQYF. CDR3 DNA sequence: TGTGCCAGCAATCTTGGGACTAGCGGGAAAGATACGCAGTATTTT.

This clonotype was observed a handful of times. V usage is TRBV7-6 and J usage is TRBJ1-1, with a tentative D call TRBD1 (5 bases). Trimming shortened V by 5 bases and J by 1 base, and 14 bases separated the two germline ends. The CDR3 is made up of 15 amino acids. The germline V gene encodes CDR1 SGHVS and CDR2 FNYEAQ. CDR3 DNA: TGTGCCAGCAGCAAATTCGGGGGTTCGAACACTGAAGCTTTCTTT. This gives the protein CASSKFGGSNTEAFF.

The chain joins TRBV7-9 to TRBJ2-7; D possibly corresponds to TRBD1 (5 bases). V shed 2 bases and J shed 7 bases, with 12 bases lying between them. The germline V gene encodes CDR1 SEHNR and CDR2 FQNEAQ (reference sequence). The CDR3 is 13 residues long. Here the CDR3 reads CASSLQGLGEQYF. The CDR3 DNA sequence: TGTGCCAGCAGCTTACAGGGTTTGGGTGAGCAGTACTTC.

V usage is TRBV3-1 and J usage is TRBJ2-2, with TRBD1 as a possible D gene (6 bases). CDR1 is LGHDT and CDR2 is YNNKEL in the germline V gene (reference sequence). Trimming removed 10 bases at V and 1 base at J, with 10 bases between. This CDR3 has 13 residues. The CDR3 nucleotides read TGTGCCACCCAGGACAGGAACACCGGGGAGCTGTTTTTT. It is translated as CATQDRNTGELFF. The full variable domain, rest sourced from reference TRBV3-1 and TRBJ2-2, is DTAVSQTPKYLVTQMGNDKSIKCEQNLGHDTMYWYKQDSKKFLKIMFSYNNKELIINETVPNRFSPKSPDKAHLNLHINSLELGDSAVYFCATQDRNTGELFFGEGSRLTVL.

This clonotype was recorded a few times. V and J are TRBV19 and TRBJ2-3; 11 bases line up with TRBD2. Germline V gene sequence: CDR1 LNHDA, CDR2 SQIVND (reference sequence). V shed 5 bases, J shed 3 bases, and the junction held 13 bases outside the gene matches. The CDR3 extends over 18 amino acids. This CDR3 is CASSLTSGRGYSTDTQYF. CDR3 coding DNA: TGTGCCAGTAGTTTAACTAGCGGGAGAGGATATTCAACAGATACGCAGTATTTT.

The gene calls are TRBV5-6 and TRBJ2-4; TRBD1 agrees at 7 bases. This CDR3 is 16 amino acids long. Germline V gene lookup returns CDR1 SGHDT and CDR2 YYEEEE. V trimming: 4 bases; J trimming: 1 base; junction bases outside the gene matches: 8. The CDR3 is CASSGQGQSAKNIQYF. CDR3 nucleotides: TGTGCCAGCAGCGGCCAGGGACAGTCGGCCAAAAACATTCAGTACTTC.

This clonotype was counted a few times. The rearrangement uses TRBV28 and TRBJ2-1; 9 nucleotides match TRBD2. CDR1 and CDR2 (germline): MDHEN, SYDVKM. V shed 3 bases and J 10 bases; nucleotides not matched to a gene: 7. The CDR3 length is 14 residues. CDR3 DNA sequence: TGTGCCAGCAGTTTCGAGCTAGCGGGGACCGAGCAGTTCTTC. Its protein is CASSFELAGTEQFF. The full variable domain, with the rest looked up from reference TRBV28 and TRBJ2-1, is DVKVTQSSRYLVKRTGEKVFLECVQDMDHENMFWYRQDPGLGLRLIYFSYDVKMKEKGDIPEGYSVSREKKERFSLILESASTNQTSMYLCASSFELAGTEQFFGPGTRLTVL.

Comment on this clonotype: Relative to the germline gene, one junction end is altered; a read error may explain this. J is TRBJ2-5 and V is TRBV7-2; 8 bases are shared with TRBD2. The V gene's germline CDR1 is SGHTA and CDR2 FQGNSA. The CDR3 runs to 14 residues. CDR3 bases: TGTGCCAGCAGCCTCGGGGGGGCTGGGGAGACCCAGCACTTC. Translation: CASSLGGAGETQHF. Full variable domain (missing parts from reference TRBV7-2 and TRBJ2-5): GAGVSQSPSNKVTEKGKDVELRCDPISGHTALYWYRQSLGQGLEFLIYFQGNSAPDKSGLPSDRFSAERTGGSVSTLTIQRTQQEDSAVYLCASSLGGAGETQHFGPGTRLLVL.

This clonotype was recorded many times. V and J are TRBV6-2 or TRBV6-3 and TRBJ2-1, with 8 positions matching TRBD2. V was pared by 2 bases and J by 4 bases, with 4 bases of the junction left unmatched. The CDR3 is 15 amino acids. Germline V gene sequence: CDR1 MNHEY, CDR2 SVGEGT. The CDR3 coding sequence is TGTGCCAGCAGTTACCAGGCTAGCGGGTACAATGAGCAGTTCTTC. Translated: CASSYQASGYNEQFF.

In this sample, this clonotype turned up many times. The chain uses TRBV5-1 and TRBJ2-7; 8 positions agree with TRBD2. V shed 4 bases, J shed 7 bases, and the junction held 19 bases outside the gene matches. Germline CDR1 and CDR2: SGHRS and YFSETQ. The CDR3 has 17 amino acids. The CDR3 coding sequence is TGCGCCAGCAGCGTCGGGACTAGTATGCTAATCCCCGGGGAGCAGTACTTC. It is translated as CASSVGTSMLIPGEQYF.

The chain uses TRBV6-4 and TRBJ2-1; 11 bases align to TRBD1. CDR1 and CDR2 from the germline V gene are MRHNA and SNTAGT. There are 14 residues in the CDR3. V lost 5 bases and J lost 8; bases outside the gene matches: 5. The CDR3 spells CASSPGQGGYEQFF. The CDR3 DNA follows: TGTGCCAGCAGTCCGGGACAGGGGGGTTATGAGCAGTTCTTC.

J is TRBJ2-3 and V is TRBV2; 8 nucleotides line up with TRBD2. CDR3 size: 15 residues. From germline, CDR1 is SNHLY and CDR2 FYNNEI. J gave up 0 bases and V 6 bases, and 5 bases lay outside the gene matches. The CDR3 is CASRAASGSTDTQYF. The DNA for the CDR3 is TGTGCCAGCAGAGCCGCTAGCGGGAGCACAGATACGCAGTATTTT.

There are many counts of this clonotype. This sequence joins TRBV5-1 and TRBJ2-3, with a possible D match to TRBD2 (5 bases). Germline loops: CDR1 SGHRS, CDR2 YFSETQ. Deletions cut 0 bases from V and 2 bases from J, with 13 bases between. The CDR3 totals 16 residues. DNA for the CDR3: TGCGCCAGCAGCTTGGGTAGCGCGAGGTACACAGATACGCAGTATTTT. This codes for CASSLGSARYTDTQYF.

This chain connects TRBV29-1 to TRBJ2-1, with a possible D match to TRBD1 (6 bases). Trimming cost V 6 bases and J 6 bases, with 15 bases left between them. CDR1 is SQVTM and CDR2 is ANQGSEA in the germline V gene. The CDR3 length is 13 residues. The CDR3 protein is CSVEQGSANEQFF. Here the CDR3 DNA reads TGCAGCGTAGAACAGGGCTCGGCCAATGAGCAGTTCTTC.

The chain couples TRBV3-1 to TRBJ2-2; TRBD2 is a possible D gene (6 bases). Germline CDR1 LGHDT, CDR2 YNNKEL (reference sequence). The V end lost 4 bases, the J end lost 6 bases, and 18 bases lay between the germline ends. The CDR3 loop spans 16 amino acids. CDR3 DNA sequence: TGTGCCAGCAGCCGGGGAGGCCCCACGGGGGCCGGGGAGCTGTTTTTT. Protein sequence: CASSRGGPTGAGELFF.

This clonotype was seen at least ten times. The rearrangement joins TRBV5-1 to TRBJ2-3; TRBD2 might be the D (6 bases). Germline V lookup: CDR1 SGHRS, CDR2 YFSETQ. V was trimmed by 4 bases and J by 4 bases, leaving 13 bases between them. This CDR3 is 14 amino acids long. In nucleotides, the CDR3 is TGCGCCAGCAGCCGTGGAGGGAGCCCAGATACGCAGTATTTT. Its translation: CASSRGGSPDTQYF.

This clonotype was found many times. The chain combines TRBV7-9 with TRBJ2-2; D is ambiguous. The CDR3 is 14 amino acids. Looked up from germline, CDR1 is SEHNR and CDR2 is FQNEAQ (reference sequence). V lost 3 bases, J lost 1 base, and 6 bases lay in between. CDR3 loop: CASSFEQNTGELFF. In nucleotides, the CDR3 is TGTGCCAGCAGCTTTGAACAGAACACCGGGGAGCTGTTTTTT.

This clonotype was detected a few times. The chain couples TRBV5-1 to TRBJ1-1, with TRBD1 matching over 7 bases. The germline CDR1 and CDR2 sequences are SGHRS and YFSETQ. V dropped 2 bases and J dropped 1; count of bases not matched to a gene: 8. The CDR3 length is 16 residues. CDR3 loop: CASSFGDRESNTEAFF. The DNA of the CDR3 is TGCGCCAGCAGCTTCGGGGACAGAGAATCGAACACTGAAGCTTTCTTT.

J is TRBJ1-3 and V is TRBV2; maybe TRBD1 (5 bases). Germline V gene data show CDR1 as SNHLY and CDR2 as FYNNEI. The CDR3 has 15 amino acids. V lost 1 base and J lost 1, with 8 bases in between. CDR3 sequence: CASSEEWGSGNTIYF. CDR3 in DNA: TGTGCCAGCAGTGAAGAATGGGGGTCTGGAAACACCATATATTTT.

The chain has TRBV3-1 and TRBJ2-1, with a possible D match to TRBD2 (6 bases). Trimming pared 0 bases from V and 3 bases from J, leaving 12 bases between. The germline CDR1 and CDR2 sequences are LGHDT and YNNKEL (reference sequence). The CDR3 contains 16 residues. CDR3 region: CASSQDLAGYYNEQFF. DNA of the CDR3: TGTGCCAGCAGCCAAGATCTCGCGGGGTACTACAATGAGCAGTTCTTC.

This clonotype has a handful of counts. The chain links TRBV25-1 to TRBJ2-2; D is unresolved. The CDR3 consists of 15 residues. Trimming removed 1 base at V and 4 bases at J, with 10 bases between. Looked up from germline, CDR1 is MGHDK and CDR2 is SYGVNS. The CDR3 DNA reads TGTGCCAGCAGTGAATCAGTGGGAACCACCGGGGAGCTGTTTTTT. Its protein product is CASSESVGTTGELFF. Looking up the rest from reference TRBV25-1 and TRBJ2-2 gives the full variable domain: EADIYQTPRYLVIGTGKKITLECSQTMGHDKMYWYQQDPGMELHLIHYSYGVNSTEKGDLSSESTVSRIRTEHFPLTLESARPSHTSQYLCASSESVGTTGELFFGEGSRLTVL.

A note on this clonotype: The germline gene is not matched at one end of the junction; a read error may be the cause. This chain uses TRBV5-6 with TRBJ1-1; no reliable D call. The V gene's germline CDR1 is SGHDT and CDR2 YYEEEE. The CDR3 has 13 residues. This CDR3 is CGSSHRLGTEAFF. As DNA, the CDR3 is TGTGGCAGCAGCCATCGACTGGGGACTGAAGCTTTCTTT.